The 11 T cell receptor beta chains reported below all come from one sample, sequenced in a study of RUNX1 and TCR beta rearrangement in T-cell leukemia. Next generation amplicon sequencing characterized TCR beta DJ and VDJ rearrangements. TCRdb reanalysed the PCR reads using MiXCR and keeps one entry per CDR3 protein. This repertoire shows approximately 540 distinct CDR3 sequences, around 21% found once; its top ten account for approximately 28%. Sequenced input: blood. All receptors derive from a male donor with T-cell acute lymphoblastic leukemia.

This chain uses TRBV20-1 with TRBJ2-1; D is uncertain. This CDR3 has 15 amino acids. The V end was cut by 0 bases, the J end by 5 bases, with 14 bases between. The germline CDR1 and CDR2 sequences are DFQATT and SNEGSKA (reference sequence). In nucleotides, the CDR3 is TGCAGTGCTAGAGATCCAACCCTGGAGCACAATGAGCAGTTCTTC. It codes for CSARDPTLEHNEQFF.

This clonotype is medium-sized (0.01 to 0.1%). The chain carries TRBV7-9 and TRBJ2-1, with 11 bases that match TRBD1. The CDR3 totals 16 residues. Germline V gene lookup returns CDR1 SEHNR and CDR2 FQNEAQ (reference sequence). V trimming: 3 bases; J trimming: 4 bases; junction bases outside the gene matches: 5. CDR3 sequence (DNA): TGTGCCAGCAGCTTCCTGGGACAGGGGGGATACAATGAGCAGTTCTTC. Residues: CASSFLGQGGYNEQFF.

The J gene is TRBJ1-2, the V gene TRBV20-1, with D unclear. Per the germline V gene, CDR1 is DFQATT and CDR2 is SNEGSKA (reference sequence). This CDR3 is built from 15 residues. DNA for the CDR3: TGCAGAGCTGGAGATTCGGAGGGAAGTAGGTATGGCTACACCTTC. It codes for CRAGDSEGSRYGYTF.

This chain links TRBV19 with TRBJ1-3; D gene unclear. This CDR3 comprises 14 residues. Germline values: CDR1 LNHDA, CDR2 SQIVND (reference sequence). Trimming left V 3 bases short and J 0 bases short, with 6 bases between. In DNA, the CDR3 is TGTGCCAGTAGTATTTCGCGCTCTGGAAACACCATATATTTT. Its translation is CASSISRSGNTIYF.

The CDR3 spells CSARSGGLTNTGELFF. The CDR3 DNA follows: TGCAGTGCTAGGAGTGGTGGGCTAACGAACACCGGGGAGCTGTTTTTT. This sequence joins TRBV20-1 and TRBJ2-2, with D unclear. The CDR3 loop spans 16 amino acids. The V gene lost 3 bases and the J gene lost 0 bases, with 14 bases spanning the gap. Germline V gene lookup returns CDR1 DFQATT and CDR2 SNEGSKA (reference sequence).

In its sample, this clonotype is large. The chain recombines TRBV11-2 with TRBJ2-7, with D possibly being TRBD2 (7 bases). This CDR3 contains 17 residues. Germline V lookup: CDR1 SGHAT, CDR2 FQNNGV. V was shortened by 3 bases and J by 4 bases, with 22 bases between the two germline ends. CDR3 sequence reads: CASSFLGGGGRGYEQYF. The CDR3 DNA is TGTGCCAGCAGCTTCCTGGGGGGGGGCGGGAGAGGGTACGAGCAGTACTTC.

Worth noting for this clonotype: The conserved closing phenylalanine or tryptophan is absent in this CDR3, likely reflecting a read error. This rearrangement joins TRBV20-1 to TRBJ1-2; D is undetermined. CDR1 and CDR2 (germline): DFQATT, SNEGSKA (reference sequence). CDR3 size: 12 residues. This CDR3 is CSAVPVGYGYTL. CDR3 sequence (DNA): TGCAGCGCTGTCCCGGTCGGGTATGGCTACACCCTC.

Within the sample, this clonotype is large. The V gene is TRBV20-1, the J gene TRBJ1-2; 9 bases agree with TRBD1. The CDR3 loop spans 12 amino acids. After removal of 6 bases from V and 7 bases from J, the junction contained 6 bases not matched to a gene. The germline V gene encodes CDR1 DFQATT and CDR2 SNEGSKA (reference sequence). Here the CDR3 reads CSARGQGGGYTF. In DNA form, the CDR3 reads TGCAGTGCCCGGGGACAGGGAGGTGGCTACACCTTC.

By sample share, this clonotype is large. This chain links TRBV5-1 with TRBJ1-1; the D is unclear. V shed 4 bases and J shed 1 base, with 11 bases lying between them. Germline assignment: CDR1 SGHRS and CDR2 YFSETQ. The CDR3 runs 14 residues. CDR3: CASSTFGENTEAFF. CDR3 nucleotide sequence: TGCGCCAGCAGCACCTTCGGGGAGAACACTGAAGCTTTCTTT.

This clonotype is classed as medium-sized. This rearrangement joins TRBV21-1 to TRBJ1-2. TRBV21-1 is listed as a pseudogene. The CDR3 length is 18 residues. The CDR3 spells CASSSWSSCGRVPYGYTF. The CDR3 DNA reads TGTGCCAGCAGTTCCTGGAGTTCCTGCGGTAGGGTTCCCTATGGCTACACCTTC.

Judged by abundance, this clonotype is hyperexpanded. V is TRBV20-1 and J is TRBJ1-1; 9 nucleotides align to TRBD1. The trim removed 6 bases at V and 3 bases at J, leaving 8 bases unmatched. CDR1 is DFQATT, CDR2 SNEGSKA, per germline (reference sequence). This CDR3 comprises 14 residues. The CDR3 region is CSARAGTGHTEAFF. In DNA form, the CDR3 reads TGCAGTGCGCGCGCCGGGACAGGGCACACTGAAGCTTTCTTT.